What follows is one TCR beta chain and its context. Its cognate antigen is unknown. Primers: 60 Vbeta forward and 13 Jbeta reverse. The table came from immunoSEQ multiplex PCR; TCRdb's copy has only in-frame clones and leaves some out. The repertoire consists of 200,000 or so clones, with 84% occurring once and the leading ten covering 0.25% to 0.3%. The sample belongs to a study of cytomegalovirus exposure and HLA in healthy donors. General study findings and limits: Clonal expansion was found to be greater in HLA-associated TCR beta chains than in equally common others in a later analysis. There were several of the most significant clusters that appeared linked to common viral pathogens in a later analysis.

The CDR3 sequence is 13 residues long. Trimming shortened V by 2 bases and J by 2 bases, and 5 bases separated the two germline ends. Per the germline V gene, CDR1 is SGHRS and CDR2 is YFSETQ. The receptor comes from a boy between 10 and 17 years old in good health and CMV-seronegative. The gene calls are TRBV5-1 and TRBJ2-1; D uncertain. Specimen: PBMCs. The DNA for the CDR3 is TGCGCCAGCAGCTTCAGGACCTACAATGAGCAGTTCTTC. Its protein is CASSFRTYNEQFF.